The clone carrying this TCR beta chain was picked up many times. What it binds is not known. This sample is drawn from a study of T cells in Graves' hyperthyroidism and ophthalmopathy. Broader study findings: Within blood appeared most thyroid clonotypes that had expanded above 0.001. From stable hyperthyroidism, ophthalmopathy was set apart by a 13 V-J model.

From germline, CDR1 is SGHNT and CDR2 YENEEA. Trimming took off 2 bases at V and 10 bases at J, with 18 bases between the two ends. There are 15 residues in the CDR3. Amplified regions were TCR beta CDR3 sequences from RNA transcripts. First-round RT-PCR with HTBI primers amplified the TCR CDR3 region. TCRdb reanalysed the multiplex PCR reads using MiXCR and keeps one entry per CDR3 protein. The sample lists 600,000 to 650,000 distinct CDR3 sequences; about a sixth were seen once. Graves' hyperthyroidism showing no ophthalmopathy progression within 18 months was considered stable. Disease duration under 2 months; hyperthyroidism patients were aged 18 to 65.

The clonotype comes from a woman aged 25 to 39 with Graves' hyperthyroidism. This rearrangement joins TRBV11-3 to TRBJ2-1; no clear D. Sequencing input: blood. The CDR3 reads CASSLWGLDEGEQFF. In DNA form, the CDR3 reads TGTGCCAGCAGCTTATGGGGTCTAGATGAAGGGGAGCAGTTCTTC.